This T cell receptor (beta chain) was found in a study of blood T cell repertoires in COVID-19. Background on the study: Acute and convalescent COVID-19 specimens originated in the United States, Italy and Spain. The analysed material was cDNA or gDNA that came from T cells, B-cell-depleted T cells, or PBMCs.

Germline V gene data show CDR1 as SGHTA and CDR2 as FQGTGA. The CDR3 is 15 amino acids. Trimming removed 0 bases at V and 4 bases at J, with 12 bases between. In the original workflow: Amplification of reference gene primers was used by the study to estimate nucleated cell counts. Data came from immunoSEQ multiplex PCR; TCRdb stores just in-frame clones and leaves some out. For V, J and clone size, that table is used; D and trimming come from the DNA. The data show 300,000 to 350,000 clones, with approximately 86% seen just once and around 2.1% held by the top ten. The sequence was collected from a man between 18 and 35 years old with active or convalescent COVID-19. The rearrangement links TRBV7-3 to TRBJ2-5; a weak D match, TRBD1 (5 bases). The sample was peripheral blood. The CDR3 is CASSLTLGQGETQYF. For the CDR3, the DNA is TGTGCCAGCAGCTTAACTCTGGGGCAGGGAGAGACCCAGTACTTC. The full variable domain, in which reference TRBV7-3 and TRBJ2-5 provide the parts outside the CDR3, is GAGVSQTPSNKVTEKGKYVELRCDPISGHTALYWYRQSLGQGPEFLIYFQGTGAADDSGLPNDRFFAVRPEGSVSTLKIQRTERGDSAVYLCASSLTLGQGETQYFGPGTRLLVL.